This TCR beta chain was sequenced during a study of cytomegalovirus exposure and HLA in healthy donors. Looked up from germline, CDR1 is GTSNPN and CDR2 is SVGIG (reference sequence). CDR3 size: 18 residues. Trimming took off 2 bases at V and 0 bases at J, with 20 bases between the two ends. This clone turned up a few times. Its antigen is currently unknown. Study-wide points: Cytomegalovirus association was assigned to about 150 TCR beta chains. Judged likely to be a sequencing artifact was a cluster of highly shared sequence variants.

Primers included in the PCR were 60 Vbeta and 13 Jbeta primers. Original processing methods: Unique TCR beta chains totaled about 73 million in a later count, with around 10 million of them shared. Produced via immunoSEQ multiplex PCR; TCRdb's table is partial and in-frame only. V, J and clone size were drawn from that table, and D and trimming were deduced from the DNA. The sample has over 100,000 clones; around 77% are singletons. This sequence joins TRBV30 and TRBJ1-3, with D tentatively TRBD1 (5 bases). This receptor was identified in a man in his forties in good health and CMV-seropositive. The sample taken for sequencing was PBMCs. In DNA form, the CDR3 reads TGTGCCTGGAGTTCCTGGACACGTCAACTGTCCTCTGGAAACACCATATATTTT. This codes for CAWSSWTRQLSSGNTIYF.